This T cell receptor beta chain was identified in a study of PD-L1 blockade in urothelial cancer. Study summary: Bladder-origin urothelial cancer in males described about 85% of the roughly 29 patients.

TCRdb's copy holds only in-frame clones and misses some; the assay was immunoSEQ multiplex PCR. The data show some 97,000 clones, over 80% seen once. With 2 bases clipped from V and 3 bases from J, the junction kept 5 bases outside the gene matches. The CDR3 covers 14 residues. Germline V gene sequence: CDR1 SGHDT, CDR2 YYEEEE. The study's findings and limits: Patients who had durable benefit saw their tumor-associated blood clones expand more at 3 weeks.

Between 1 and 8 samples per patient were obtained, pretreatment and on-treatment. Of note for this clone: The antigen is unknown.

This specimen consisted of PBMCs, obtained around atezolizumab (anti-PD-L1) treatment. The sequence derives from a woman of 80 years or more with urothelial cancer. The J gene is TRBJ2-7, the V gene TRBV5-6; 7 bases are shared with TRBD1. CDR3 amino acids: CASSFGQASYEQYF. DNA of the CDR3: TGTGCCAGCAGCTTTGGACAGGCGAGCTACGAGCAGTACTTC.